What follows are 7 T cell receptor beta chains derived from one specimen sequenced in a study of T cell changes during pregnancy in multiple sclerosis. Method: immunoSEQ multiplex PCR; TCRdb's copy keeps in-frame clones and lacks some. The data show 100,000 or so clones, 90% to 95% seen once. The sequencing used peripheral blood, collected in the second trimester of pregnancy. The receptors here all came from a female donor with multiple sclerosis, enrolled in a pregnancy study.

The V and J genes are TRBV6-1 and TRBJ2-1, with 11 bases that match TRBD2. V lost 5 bases and J lost 4; bases outside the gene matches: 4. This CDR3 region has 15 residues. Per the germline V gene, CDR1 is MNHNS and CDR2 is SASEGT. The CDR3 sequence: CASSPSGGPYNEQFF. The CDR3 coding sequence is TGTGCCAGCAGTCCTAGCGGGGGGCCGTACAATGAGCAGTTCTTC.

This clone was observed a handful of times. The chain joins TRBV2 to TRBJ1-1; D is unclear. V lost 4 bases to trimming and J lost 1 base, with 10 bases between them. The CDR3 length is 14 residues. CDR1 SNHLY and CDR2 FYNNEI come from the germline V gene. The CDR3, as DNA: TGTGCCAGCAGTGTCATAAGAGGGAACACTGAAGCTTTCTTT. Translated, it gives CASSVIRGNTEAFF.

The rearrangement links TRBV6-1 to TRBJ1-2; no firm D call. V shed 1 base and J shed 8 bases, with 17 bases lying between them. The CDR3 has 15 amino acids. The germline V gene encodes CDR1 MNHNS and CDR2 SASEGT. The CDR3 coding sequence is TGTGCCAGCAGTGAAGGGTATAGAGGAGCGTACGGCTACACCTTC. It codes for CASSEGYRGAYGYTF.

Only one count was recorded for this clone. This sequence joins TRBV28 and TRBJ1-2, with D unclear. Trimming cost V 2 bases and J 8 bases, with 9 bases left between them. Looked up from germline, CDR1 is MDHEN and CDR2 is SYDVKM. This CDR3 has 12 amino acids. The CDR3 DNA sequence: TGTGCCAGCAGTTTACCGTTCGGGGGCTACACCTTC. It yields the protein CASSLPFGGYTF.

Notes on this clone: Mismatch with germline at one junction end may stem from a read error. In DNA, the CDR3 is TGTGCCAGCAGCTTAGGCCAGGGCCCTCGGCTCTTC. This sequence encodes CASSLGQGPRLF. The chain recombines TRBV7-6 with TRBJ2-1; D perhaps matches TRBD1 (5 bases). This CDR3 has 12 amino acids. Germline V lookup: CDR1 SGHVS, CDR2 FNYEAQ.

The CDR3 loop is CASSVGQPQHF. In nucleotides, the CDR3 is TGTGCCAGCAGTGTCGGGCAGCCCCAGCATTTT. This chain links TRBV6-1 with TRBJ1-5; D not certain. The germline CDR1 and CDR2 sequences are MNHNS and SASEGT. V was pared by 4 bases and J by 7 bases, with 5 bases between. This CDR3 spans 11 amino acids.

This clone was recorded only once. CDR3 coding DNA: TGTGCCAGCAGCCCAGACTTAGGCACAGATACGCAGTATTTT. Its protein product is CASSPDLGTDTQYF. The V and J genes are TRBV11-2 and TRBJ2-3; D unclear. Trimming cost V 5 bases and J 1 base, with 10 bases left between them. Per germline, CDR1 SGHAT and CDR2 FQNNGV. CDR3 size: 14 residues.